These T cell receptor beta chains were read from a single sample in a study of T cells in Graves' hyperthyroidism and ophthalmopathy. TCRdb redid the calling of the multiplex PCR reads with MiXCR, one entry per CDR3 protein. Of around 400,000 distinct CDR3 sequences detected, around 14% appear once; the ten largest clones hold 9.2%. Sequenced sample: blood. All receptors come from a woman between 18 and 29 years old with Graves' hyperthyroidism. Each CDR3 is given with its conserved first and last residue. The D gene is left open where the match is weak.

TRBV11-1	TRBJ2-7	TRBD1	CASSPRQGSYEQYF
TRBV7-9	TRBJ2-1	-	CASSPFGLPRDEQFF
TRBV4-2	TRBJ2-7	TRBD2	CASSQETSGRGEQYF
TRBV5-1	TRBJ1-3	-	CASSQQGTGNTIYF
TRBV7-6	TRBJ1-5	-	CASSFDRGRNQPQHF
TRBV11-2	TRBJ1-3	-	CASSPTPHTIYF
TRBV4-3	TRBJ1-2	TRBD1	CASSQLQGSYGYTF
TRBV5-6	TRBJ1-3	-	CASSLASGAYSGNTIYF
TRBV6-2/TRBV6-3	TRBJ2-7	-	CASSYPVGAYEQYF
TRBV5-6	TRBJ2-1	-	CASRRTGVSEQFF
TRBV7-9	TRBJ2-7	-	CASSPGTYEQYF
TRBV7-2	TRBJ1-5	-	CASSLDNNQPQHF
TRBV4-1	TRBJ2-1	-	CASSQDRPVYTNYNEQFF
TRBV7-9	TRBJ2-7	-	CASSFGISYEQYF
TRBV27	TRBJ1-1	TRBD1	CAGLDRENTEAFF
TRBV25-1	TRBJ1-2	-	CASSEVYGGYTF
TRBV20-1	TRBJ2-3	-	CSARKEFDTQYF
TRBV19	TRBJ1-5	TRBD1	CASSTGGLEQPQHF
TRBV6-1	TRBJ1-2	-	CASSEGSEAHYGYTF
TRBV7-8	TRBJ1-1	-	CASSLGPFTEAFF
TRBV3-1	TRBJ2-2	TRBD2	CASSSSSGSGTGELFF
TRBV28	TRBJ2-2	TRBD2	CASSFSGTTGELFF
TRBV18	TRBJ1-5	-	CASSQSGSGQPQHF
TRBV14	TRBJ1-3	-	CASSQATGLSSGNTIYF
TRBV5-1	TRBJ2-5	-	CASSLAHRANQETQYF
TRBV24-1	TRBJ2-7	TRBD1	CATSPGQGNEQYF
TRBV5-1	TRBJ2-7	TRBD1	CASSLEQGAGEQYF
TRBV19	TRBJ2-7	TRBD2	CASRKGKAGEYEQYF
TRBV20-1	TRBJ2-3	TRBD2	CSARDVGTKRHTQYF
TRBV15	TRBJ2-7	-	CATSSSREFQYEQYF
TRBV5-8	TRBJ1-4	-	CASSSPGPANEKLFF
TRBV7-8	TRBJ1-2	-	CASSYGGGLNYGYTF